This is a list of T cell receptor beta chains from one sample in a study of T cell repertoires in cytomegalovirus infection. These receptors are not linked to any known antigen. Each CDR3 protein gets one entry after TCRdb re-called the reads with MiXCR. The repertoire holds roughly 500,000 distinct CDR3 sequences, with 40% to 50% as singletons. Specimen: cultured PBMCs, collected from culture after CMV antigen stimulation. These receptors were taken from a human donor in good health (CMV status not recorded). Some clones in this sample may be carry-over from other donors' samples. The CDR3 runs from the conserved cysteine through the conserved F or W. D genes are given only for firm matches. Only some rows state a clone size, as once, few, many or a class for expanded clones.

>TRBJ2-2|few|TRBD2|TRBV7-9
TGTGCCAGCGCTATGACTAGCGGCACCGGGGAGCTGTTTTTT
CASAMTSGTGELFF
>TRBJ2-2|few|-|TRBV7-2
TGTGCCAGCAGCGCCGGACGGACGAACACCGGGGAGCTGTTTTTT
CASSAGRTNTGELFF
>TRBJ2-1|-|TRBD1|TRBV20-1
TGCAGTGCTTTGACAGGGGAATTGTACAATGAGCAGTTCTTC
CSALTGELYNEQFF
>TRBJ2-5|-|-|TRBV15
TGTGCCACCAGCGGAAGGACGGAGACCCAGTACTTC
CATSGRTETQYF
>TRBJ2-5|-|-|TRBV6-5
TGTGCCAGCAGCCCTTTTCGGACAGGAGGGCGGGAGACCCAGTACTTC
CASSPFRTGGRETQYF
>TRBJ1-2|-|-|TRBV12-3/TRBV12-4
TGTGCCAGCAGTTTACTACAGATCTATGGCTACACCTTC
CASSLLQIYGYTF
>TRBJ2-1|few|TRBD1|TRBV7-2
TGTGCCATCCGGGGACAGGGGGTCAATGAGCAGTTCTTC
CAIRGQGVNEQFF
>TRBJ2-7|-|TRBD2|TRBV12-3/TRBV12-4
TGTGCCAGCAGTTTATTGTCTAGCGGGAGCTGGAAACGAAACGAGCAGTACTTC
CASSLLSSGSWKRNEQYF
>TRBJ1-4|-|-|TRBV20-1
TGCAGTGCTACAGGGGCCGCTAATGAAAAACTGTTTTTT
CSATGAANEKLFF
>TRBJ2-5|few|-|TRBV7-2
TGTGCCAGCAGCTCCTACCAAGGGGACACGCTCTTC
CASSSYQGDTLF
>TRBJ1-2|-|-|TRBV7-6
TGTGCCAGCAGCTTAGCGCGGGAGCTCTACACCTTC
CASSLARELYTF
>TRBJ1-2|-|TRBD1|TRBV6-1
TGTGCCAGCAGCCCCAGACAGGGACCCATCTATGGCTACACCTTC
CASSPRQGPIYGYTF
>TRBJ1-4|-|TRBD1|TRBV10-3
TGTGCCATCAGTGGACAGGGTACGGGTGGAAAACTGTTTTTT
CAISGQGTGGKLFF
>TRBJ2-7|-|-|TRBV4-1
TGTGCCAGCAGCCAAGTTAACAGGGGAGGGTACGAGCAGTACTTC
CASSQVNRGGYEQYF
>TRBJ2-7|-|TRBD1|TRBV6-5
TGTGCCAGCACCCCGACCCAGGGGACAGTCACCTACGAGCAGTACTTC
CASTPTQGTVTYEQYF
>TRBJ2-1|-|-|TRBV6-2/TRBV6-3
TGTGCCAGCAGTCCGCAGGGATCCTACAATGAGCAGTTCTTC
CASSPQGSYNEQFF
>TRBJ2-3|-|-|TRBV20-1
TGCAGTGCTAGATGGGGGGGCGGTCGAACGGGTGGAGATACGCAGTATTTT
CSARWGGGRTGGDTQYF
>TRBJ1-1|-|TRBD1|TRBV10-3
TGTGCCATCAGGGGACAGGGGGGGCAGACTGAAGCTTTCTTT
CAIRGQGGQTEAFF
>TRBJ2-3|-|TRBD2|TRBV5-4
TGTGCCAGCAGCAACCCCGCGGGGGGGCCTAGCACAGATACGCAGTATTTT
CASSNPAGGPSTDTQYF
>TRBJ2-3|-|TRBD2|TRBV20-1
TGCAGTGCTAGACTAGCGGGAGGCCGGGGAGATACGCAGTATTTT
CSARLAGGRGDTQYF
>TRBJ2-1|few|TRBD2|TRBV6-1
TGTGCCAGCAGCAGACTAGCGGGTTACAATGAGCAGTTCTTC
CASSRLAGYNEQFF
>TRBJ2-7|few|-|TRBV7-9
TGTGCCAGCACCCGGGGGACAGACTACGAGCAGTACTTC
CASTRGTDYEQYF
>TRBJ2-7|few|TRBD1|TRBV6-1
TGTGCCAGCAGTGATTGGGCAGGGGGCTACGAGCAGTACTTC
CASSDWAGGYEQYF
>TRBJ1-5|-|-|TRBV4-1
TGCGCCAGCAGCCCTGGGACACTTCTACAGCCCCAGCATTTT
CASSPGTLLQPQHF
>TRBJ2-7|-|-|TRBV20-1
TGCAGTGCTAGAGACCCATGGTCGAGGGGGAACAACGAGCAGTACTTC
CSARDPWSRGNNEQYF
>TRBJ2-1|-|TRBD2|TRBV5-6
TGTGCCAGCAGCTTTCTTTCTAGCGGGTTAAAAAATGAGCAGTTCTTC
CASSFLSSGLKNEQFF
>TRBJ2-1|few|TRBD2|TRBV7-2
TGTGCCAGCAGCCCGACCGGGACTAGCGGCAATGAGCAGTTCTTC
CASSPTGTSGNEQFF
>TRBJ1-1|-|-|TRBV29-1
TGCAGCGTTGAAGAGAACAGGTACACTGAAGCTTTCTTT
CSVEENRYTEAFF
>TRBJ2-1|-|TRBD1|TRBV5-1
TGCGCCAGCAGCCCAGAGGACAGGGCCTACAATGAGCAGTTCTTC
CASSPEDRAYNEQFF
>TRBJ2-3|-|TRBD2|TRBV30
TGTGCCTGGGTGGGGGGGAACACAGATACGCAGTATTTT
CAWVGGNTDTQYF
>TRBJ2-7|-|TRBD2|TRBV9
TGTGCCAGCAGCTCCCGACAACTAGCGGGCATCTACGAGCAGTACTTC
CASSSRQLAGIYEQYF
>TRBJ1-1|-|TRBD1|TRBV28
TGTGCCAGCAGTTTTAGAACAGGGGGGGAAACTGAAGCTTTCTTT
CASSFRTGGETEAFF
>TRBJ1-3|-|-|TRBV28
TGTGCCTCGACGGGGCTCCCGTTCGGCCTCCATGGAAACACCATATATTTT
CASTGLPFGLHGNTIYF
>TRBJ1-1|-|-|TRBV12-3/TRBV12-4
TGTGCCAGCAGTCCTAGGGCAGGGCTCACTGAAGCTTTCTTT
CASSPRAGLTEAFF
>TRBJ1-5|-|TRBD1|TRBV7-2
TGTGCCAGCAGCTTAATTGGGACAGGCTATCAGCCCCAGCATTTT
CASSLIGTGYQPQHF
>TRBJ2-1|-|TRBD2|TRBV7-3
TGTGCCAGCAGCTTAGGACTAGCGGGGGGAGGAGGTGAGCAGTTCTTC
CASSLGLAGGGGEQFF
>TRBJ2-1|-|-|TRBV5-1
TGCGCCAGCAGCTTGGGCGGGATCAATGAGCAGTTCTTC
CASSLGGINEQFF
>TRBJ2-2|-|-|TRBV20-1
TGCAGTGCTATGGGGATCGAGAACACCGGGGAGCTGTTTTTT
CSAMGIENTGELFF
>TRBJ2-3|many|TRBD2|TRBV7-2
TGTGCCAGCAGCTTACGACTAGCGGGAGGCCACGGCACAGATACGCAGTATTTT
CASSLRLAGGHGTDTQYF
>TRBJ2-5|-|-|TRBV4-1
TGCGCCAGCAGCCCCAACAGGGACGGGGAAGAGACCCAGTACTTC
CASSPNRDGEETQYF
>TRBJ1-1|-|-|TRBV4-1
TGCGCCACAACAGGCAGGGCCAACACTGAAGCTTTCTTT
CATTGRANTEAFF
>TRBJ2-7|-|-|TRBV20-1
TGCAGTGCTATTGGACTTTCCGAGCAGTACTTC
CSAIGLSEQYF
>TRBJ2-1|-|-|TRBV7-4
TGTGCCAGCAGCCTACAAGGGGCCAATGAGCAGTTCTTC
CASSLQGANEQFF
>TRBJ1-4|-|-|TRBV19
TGTGCCAGTAGCCTCAGGGCTACTAATGAAAAACTGTTTTTT
CASSLRATNEKLFF
>TRBJ2-7|few|TRBD1|TRBV27
TGTGCCAGCAGGCTAACCCTGACAGGGGGTTACGAGCAGTACTTC
CASRLTLTGGYEQYF
>TRBJ2-7|-|TRBD2|TRBV29-1
TGCAGCGTTGAAGCAGGGACTAGCGGGAGAAGCAACGAGCAGTACTTC
CSVEAGTSGRSNEQYF
>TRBJ2-7|-|TRBD1|TRBV12-3/TRBV12-4
TGTGCCAGCAGTTCCACAGGGGATCACGAGCAGTACTTC
CASSSTGDHEQYF
>TRBJ1-3|-|-|TRBV5-4
TGTGCCAGCAGCTTGGGCCACACCATATATTTT
CASSLGHTIYF
>TRBJ2-7|few|TRBD2|TRBV10-3
TGTGCCATCAGTGGCAAGACGGGACTAGGAAATGACGAGCAGTACTTC
CAISGKTGLGNDEQYF
>TRBJ2-1|-|-|TRBV7-2
TGTGCCAGCAGCTTACCCTTTCATATCGATGAGCAGTTCTTC
CASSLPFHIDEQFF
>TRBJ2-3|-|TRBD2|TRBV20-1
TGCAGTGCTAGAGATCTAGCAGGACTAGCGTCAGATACGCAGTATTTT
CSARDLAGLASDTQYF
>TRBJ1-1|few|TRBD1|TRBV7-9
TGTGCCAGCAGCTTAGAGAGGGGGCGCGGCACTGAAGCTTTCTTT
CASSLERGRGTEAFF
>TRBJ2-3|-|TRBD1|TRBV12-3/TRBV12-4
TGTGCCAGCAGGACGACAGGGTCGAATACGCAGTATTTT
CASRTTGSNTQYF
>TRBJ2-2|-|-|TRBV2
TGTGCCAGCACTAGGGGACGGACCGGGGAGCTGTTTTTT
CASTRGRTGELFF